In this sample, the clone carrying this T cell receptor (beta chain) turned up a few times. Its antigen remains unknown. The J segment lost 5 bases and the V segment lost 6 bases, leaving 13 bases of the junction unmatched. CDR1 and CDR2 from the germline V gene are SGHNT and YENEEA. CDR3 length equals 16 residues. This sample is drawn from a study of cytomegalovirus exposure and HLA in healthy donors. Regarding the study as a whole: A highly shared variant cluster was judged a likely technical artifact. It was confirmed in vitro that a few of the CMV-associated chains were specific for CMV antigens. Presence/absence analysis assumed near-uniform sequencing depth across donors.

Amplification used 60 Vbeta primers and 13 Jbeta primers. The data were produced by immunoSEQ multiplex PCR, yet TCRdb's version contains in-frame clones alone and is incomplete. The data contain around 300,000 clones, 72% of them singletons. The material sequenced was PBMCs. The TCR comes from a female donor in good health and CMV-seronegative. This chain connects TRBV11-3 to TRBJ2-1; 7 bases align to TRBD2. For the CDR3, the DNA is TGTGCCAGCAGTTCACCGAACGGCGGGAGAAACAATGAGCAGTTCTTC. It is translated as CASSSPNGGRNNEQFF. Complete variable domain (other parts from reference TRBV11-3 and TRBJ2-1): EAGVVQSPRYKIIEKKQPVAFWCNPISGHNTLYWYLQNLGQGPELLIRYENEEAVDDSQLPKDRFSAERLKGVDSTLKIQPAELGDSAVYLCASSSPNGGRNNEQFFGPGTRLTVL.